This T cell receptor beta chain was recovered during a study of CD8+ T cells in alopecia areata. RNA was isolated and reverse transcribed to cDNA, the sequencing template. Clones were sequenced by immunoSEQ multiplex PCR, and TCRdb holds only the in-frame ones, with some missing. Seen here are some 110,000 clones, about 61% observed once, and the top ten hold approximately 2.6%. The germline CDR1 and CDR2 sequences are SGHAT and FQNNGV. The junction had 15 bases not matched to a gene; V was cut back by 9 bases and J by 5 bases. The CDR3 length is 15 residues. The chain carries TRBV11-2 and TRBJ1-2, with 7 bases matching TRBD1. Sequencing was carried out using CD4+ T cells sorted from blood. The origin of this receptor is a human donor in good health. The CDR3 here is CASRIQEGQKYGYTF. CDR3 bases: TGTGCCAGTCGGATACAGGAGGGACAGAAGTATGGCTACACCTTC.